These T cell receptor beta chains were read from a single sample in a study of breast tumors, draining lymph nodes, adjacent tissues. TCRdb used MiXCR to reprocess the multiplex PCR reads, holding one entry per CDR3 protein. This table has about 100,000 distinct CDR3 sequences, around 21% appearing once. Material: axillary lymph node tissue. The receptors come from a female donor with breast cancer. Some clones in this sample may be carry-over from other donors' samples. Both conserved end residues are part of each CDR3. D genes are given only for firm matches. The size of a clone is reported for some rows only, either as once, few or many, or as a class for expanded clones.

NA,TRBV2,TRBJ2-7,many,CASREPNYEQYF,TGTGCCAGCAGAGAACCGAACTACGAGCAGTACTTC
TRBD2,TRBV6-5,TRBJ2-1,NA,CASSSAGGPYEQFF,TGTGCCAGCAGTTCAGCGGGGGGGCCATATGAGCAGTTCTTC
NA,TRBV10-1,TRBJ2-7,many,CASSPGRTYEQYF,TGCGCCAGCAGCCCCGGGAGAACATACGAGCAGTACTTC
NA,TRBV24-1,TRBJ1-2,many,CATSDPGQDYGYTF,TGTGCCACCAGTGATCCGGGACAAGACTATGGCTACACCTTC
NA,TRBV6-1,TRBJ1-6,many,CAGAEVPDNSPLHF,TGTGCCGGGGCTGAAGTACCCGATAATTCACCCCTCCACTTT
NA,TRBV9,TRBJ1-1,few,CASSGRPGGTEAFF,TGTGCCAGCAGCGGAAGACCCGGAGGGACTGAAGCTTTCTTT
TRBD2,TRBV7-6,TRBJ2-1,many,CASSLRGTSGGYNEQFF,TGTGCCAGCAGCTTAAGAGGGACTAGCGGGGGATACAATGAGCAGTTCTTC
NA,TRBV20-1,TRBJ2-3,NA,CSAVQRQSSTDTQYF,TGCAGTGCTGTCCAAAGACAGTCTAGCACAGATACGCAGTATTTT
TRBD1,TRBV29-1,TRBJ2-2,NA,CSAREGQAVGELFF,TGCAGCGCCCGTGAGGGACAGGCCGTCGGGGAGCTGTTTTTT
TRBD1,TRBV9,TRBJ1-4,many,CASSVGPGTANEKLFF,TGTGCCAGCAGCGTAGGGCCCGGGACAGCTAATGAAAAACTGTTTTTT
TRBD1,TRBV20-1,TRBJ2-4,NA,CSATQGAPAKNIQYF,TGCAGTGCCACACAGGGGGCTCCAGCCAAAAACATTCAGTACTTC